The 23 T cell receptor beta chains below were found in one sample sequenced in a study of shared clonotypes between healthy human individuals (TCRdb year 2020). CD8 naive samples were CD45RO-negative cells positively selected for CCR7, giving a CD45RA+CCR7+ population that excluded TemRA cells. The protocol used for the library was the immunoSEQ multiplex PCR assay. In its TCRdb copy, this immuneACCESS table keeps in-frame sequences only and misses some clones. Where compared with another copy, unresolved V genes explain less than half of these, and the others have no known cause. The sample table lists about 2.1 million clones, over 85% of them with a count of one. Around 1.7% of the sample rests with the top ten. The sequencing sample was made of naive CD8+ T cells from PBMCs. The meaning of the sample's cell subset or site label: CD45RA+CCR7+. The receptors come from a man in his late teens or twenties in good health. Some clones in this sample may be carry-over from other donors' samples.

CDR3 sequence reads: CASSSYRTYEQYF. The CDR3 bases are TGTGCCAGCAGTTCCTACAGGACCTACGAGCAGTACTTC. The rearrangement joins TRBV27 to TRBJ2-7; D may be TRBD1 (5 bases). The CDR3 covers 13 residues. From germline, CDR1 is MNHEY and CDR2 SMNVEV (reference sequence). Trimming cost V 4 bases and J 2 bases, with 9 bases left between them.

V is TRBV7-8 and J is TRBJ2-7, with D maybe TRBD2 (6 bases). The CDR3 has 17 residues. Germline V gene lookup returns CDR1 SGHVS and CDR2 FQNEAQ. V lost 1 base, J lost 0 bases, and 16 bases lay in between. CDR3 in amino acids: CASSLGQRAISSYEQYF. The CDR3 DNA is TGTGCCAGCAGCTTAGGTCAGCGGGCGATCTCCTCCTACGAGCAGTACTTC.

This CDR3 reads CASSTLAGRPQHF. CDR3 nucleotides: TGTGCCAGTAGTACTCTCGCAGGAAGGCCCCAGCATTTT. This chain links TRBV19 with TRBJ1-5; D gene uncertain. Trimming stripped 4 bases from V and 9 bases from J, with 13 bases between. The germline V gene has CDR1 LNHDA and CDR2 SQIVND (reference sequence). This CDR3 has 13 residues.

The chain's CDR3 is CAWKLAGGPYNEQFF. The CDR3 region has the DNA TGTGCCTGGAAGCTAGCGGGAGGGCCCTACAATGAGCAGTTCTTC. This chain links TRBV30 with TRBJ2-1; 12 bases map to TRBD2. Germline CDR1 and CDR2: GTSNPN and SVGIG (reference sequence). The ends lost 4 bases at V and 2 bases at J; junction bases unmatched: 3. This CDR3 has 15 amino acids.

V is TRBV7-2 and J is TRBJ2-7; a possible D gene is TRBD2 (5 bases). V shed 5 bases and J shed 7 bases, with 18 bases lying between them. The CDR3 length is 14 residues. The germline V gene encodes CDR1 SGHTA and CDR2 FQGNSA. In DNA form, the CDR3 reads TGTGCCAGCAGCACTCGGAGAGGGCCTCAGGAGCAGTACTTC. Protein product: CASSTRRGPQEQYF.

Concerning this clone: This sample also contains other DNA sequences that code for the same CDR3. This sequence joins TRBV5-1 and TRBJ2-1, with 13 bases that match TRBD2. The CDR3 is made up of 15 amino acids. Germline values: CDR1 SGHRS, CDR2 YFSETQ. V dropped 4 bases and J dropped 4; count of bases not matched to a gene: 2. The CDR3 nucleotides are TGCGCCAGCAGCCAACTAGCGGGAGGGTACAATGAGCAGTTCTTC. Its protein product is CASSQLAGGYNEQFF. Based on the CDR3 plus reference TRBV5-1 and TRBJ2-1, the full variable domain is KAGVTQTPRYLIKTRGQQVTLSCSPISGHRSVSWYQQTPGQGLQFLFEYFSETQRNKGNFPGRFSGRQFSNSRSEMNVSTLELGDSALYLCASSQLAGGYNEQFFGPGTRLTVL.

This clone appeared once. The V and J genes are TRBV5-1 and TRBJ1-1; TRBD1 is a possible D gene (5 bases). The CDR3 is made up of 16 amino acids. The V end lost 7 bases, the J end lost 4 bases, and 23 bases lay between the germline ends. The germline V gene encodes CDR1 SGHRS and CDR2 YFSETQ. The CDR3, as DNA: TGCGCCAGCCAGCTTTTATCGGGACCAGGGTTCACTGAAGCTTTCTTT. Encoded protein: CASQLLSGPGFTEAFF.

This rearrangement joins TRBV28 to TRBJ1-1; D uncertain. CDR3 size: 12 residues. Trimming took off 8 bases at V and 0 bases at J, with 7 bases between the two ends. CDR1 is MDHEN, CDR2 SYDVKM, per germline. CDR3 region: CASGSMNTEAFF. CDR3 bases: TGTGCCAGCGGTAGTATGAACACTGAAGCTTTCTTT.

The chain uses TRBV5-6 and TRBJ2-7; 10 nucleotides align to TRBD1. Trimming removed 0 bases from V and 4 bases from J; junction bases left unmatched: 4. Germline V gene data show CDR1 as SGHDT and CDR2 as YYEEEE. The CDR3 covers 15 residues. CDR3 loop: CASSLGTGGLYEQYF. CDR3 bases: TGTGCCAGCAGCTTGGGGACAGGGGGTTTGTACGAGCAGTACTTC.

The chain uses TRBV6-1 and TRBJ2-7; D is unresolved. This CDR3 region has 15 residues. V was clipped by 6 bases and J by 2 bases, with 17 bases between them. Germline CDR1 MNHNS, CDR2 SASEGT. CDR3 sequence (DNA): TGTGCCAGCAGCCCAAGGACGCCACATACCTACGAGCAGTACTTC. Protein sequence: CASSPRTPHTYEQYF.

The genes are TRBV4-1 and TRBJ2-2, with D possibly TRBD2 on 6 matching bases. The germline V and J ends were trimmed by 2 bases and 4 bases, with 8 bases remaining between them. Looked up from germline, CDR1 is MGHRA and CDR2 is YSYEKL. CDR3 length equals 14 residues. CDR3 sequence reads: CASSQPGGTGELFF. CDR3 sequence (DNA): TGCGCCAGCAGCCAACCCGGGGGCACCGGGGAGCTGTTTTTT.

The J gene is TRBJ1-2, the V gene TRBV27; D may be TRBD1 (5 bases). Germline V gene data show CDR1 as MNHEY and CDR2 as SMNVEV (reference sequence). The CDR3 is made up of 13 amino acids. With 1 base removed from V and 6 bases from J, the gap between germline ends came to 9 bases. Here the CDR3 DNA reads TGTGCCAGCAGTTTATATCGGGGGAATGGCTACACCTTC. It specifies CASSLYRGNGYTF.

The DNA for the CDR3 is TGTGCCAGCAGCGACAACCCCCGGGACAGCCAAGAGACCCAGTACTTC. Protein product: CASSDNPRDSQETQYF. V and J are TRBV9 and TRBJ2-5; 7 nucleotides agree with TRBD1. This CDR3 has 16 amino acids. Germline CDR1 SGDLS, CDR2 YYNGEE. Trimming at V came to 3 bases and at J to 1 base, leaving 9 bases not matched to a gene.

The gene calls are TRBV6-1 and TRBJ2-7, with D perhaps TRBD2 (5 bases). The V gene's germline CDR1 is MNHNS and CDR2 SASEGT. CDR3 length: 14 amino acids. V lost 3 bases and J 3 bases, leaving 12 bases between the germline ends. The CDR3 loop is CASSDPLALYEQYF. The DNA of the CDR3 is TGTGCCAGCAGTGATCCCCTAGCTCTCTACGAGCAGTACTTC.

This chain uses TRBV11-1 with TRBJ2-4; 8 nucleotides match TRBD1. Unmatched junction bases numbered 14, after V lost 4 bases and J lost 6 bases. Germline values: CDR1 SGHAT, CDR2 FQDESV (reference sequence). The CDR3 spans 17 residues. The CDR3 DNA sequence: TGTGCCAGCAGCTCGCAGGGGGCAGGGGCGGTGGGAAACATTCAGTACTTC. It is translated as CASSSQGAGAVGNIQYF.

Only one count was recorded for this clone. This chain connects TRBV5-1 to TRBJ2-7; D might be TRBD1 (6 bases). Germline CDR1 reads SGHRS; CDR2 reads YFSETQ. CDR3 length equals 14 residues. V shed 2 bases and J shed 7 bases, with 16 bases lying between them. CDR3 residues: CASSFPGVEEEQYF. Here the CDR3 DNA reads TGCGCCAGCAGCTTCCCAGGGGTGGAAGAAGAGCAGTACTTC. The full variable domain, completed using reference TRBV5-1 and TRBJ2-7, is KAGVTQTPRYLIKTRGQQVTLSCSPISGHRSVSWYQQTPGQGLQFLFEYFSETQRNKGNFPGRFSGRQFSNSRSEMNVSTLELGDSALYLCASSFPGVEEEQYFGPGTRLTVT.

Comment on this clone: Additional DNA sequences in this sample encode the identical CDR3. The J gene is TRBJ2-7, the V gene TRBV28; 8 bases map to TRBD1. The germline V gene encodes CDR1 MDHEN and CDR2 SYDVKM. This CDR3 has 13 residues. V lost 5 bases to trimming and J lost 3 bases; unmatched junction nucleotides: 3. The DNA of the CDR3 is TGTGCCAGCAGTCAAGACAGGGGCTACGAGCAGTACTTC. This codes for CASSQDRGYEQYF.

The DNA of the CDR3 is TGTGCCAGCACCACGGGAGAAGCTTTGATACGCGGCGGGGAGCTGTTTTTT. This sequence encodes CASTTGEALIRGGELFF. This chain uses TRBV7-9 with TRBJ2-2, with D perhaps TRBD2 (6 bases). This CDR3 has 17 amino acids. CDR1 is SEHNR, CDR2 FQNEAQ, per germline (reference sequence). V lost 7 bases and J 7 bases, leaving 25 bases between the germline ends.

Here the CDR3 reads CASSVGQPSETQYF. Written as DNA, the CDR3 is TGTGCCAGCAGCGTAGGACAGCCCTCAGAGACCCAGTACTTC. The chain recombines TRBV9 with TRBJ2-5; a possible D gene is TRBD1 (5 bases). There are 14 residues in the CDR3. Germline V gives CDR1 SGDLS, CDR2 YYNGEE. The V gene lost 0 bases and the J gene lost 4 bases, with 10 bases spanning the gap.

This chain links TRBV7-9 with TRBJ2-7, with D possibly TRBD1 on 5 matching bases. The V gene lost 5 bases and the J gene lost 6 bases, with 14 bases spanning the gap. The CDR3 is 13 residues long. The germline gives CDR1 SEHNR, CDR2 FQNEAQ (reference sequence). CDR3 loop: CASSPPIGAEQYF. The CDR3 region has the DNA TGTGCCAGCAGCCCACCGATTGGGGCCGAGCAGTACTTC.

This chain connects TRBV6-5 to TRBJ1-2; D gene ambiguous. V was pared by 0 bases and J by 5 bases, with 13 bases between. The CDR3 is made up of 15 amino acids. The germline CDR1 and CDR2 sequences are MNHEY and SVGAGI. In DNA form, the CDR3 reads TGTGCCAGCAGTTACTCGGAAGGGATACGGTATGGCTACACCTTC. It specifies CASSYSEGIRYGYTF.

The chain combines TRBV6-1 with TRBJ1-5; perhaps TRBD1 as D (6 bases). Germline loops: CDR1 MNHNS, CDR2 SASEGT. Deletions cut 1 base from V and 5 bases from J, with 15 bases between. The CDR3 is 16 amino acids. CDR3 sequence (DNA): TGTGCCAGCAGTGAAGAGGGGGGATGGGGTTATCAGCCCCAGCATTTT. This encodes CASSEEGGWGYQPQHF.

To note about this clone: This CDR3 is also generated by other DNA sequences in the sample. The rearrangement links TRBV19 to TRBJ1-5; D is possibly TRBD1 (5 bases). V was pared by 5 bases and J by 7 bases, with 12 bases between. Germline values: CDR1 LNHDA, CDR2 SQIVND (reference sequence). The CDR3 spans 13 residues. In DNA form, the CDR3 reads TGTGCCAGTAGTTACCGGGGGAACCAGCCCCAGCATTTT. This translates into CASSYRGNQPQHF.